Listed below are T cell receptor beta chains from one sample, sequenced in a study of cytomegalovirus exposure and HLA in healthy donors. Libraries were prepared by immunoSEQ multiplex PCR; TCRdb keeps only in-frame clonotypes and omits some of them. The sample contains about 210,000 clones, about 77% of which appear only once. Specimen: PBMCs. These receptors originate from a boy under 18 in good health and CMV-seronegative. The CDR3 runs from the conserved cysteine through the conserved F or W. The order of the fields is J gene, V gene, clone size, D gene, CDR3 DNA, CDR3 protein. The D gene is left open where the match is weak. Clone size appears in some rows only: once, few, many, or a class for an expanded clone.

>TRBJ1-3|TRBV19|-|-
TGTGCCAGTAGTATAGTCCCCACCGGCTCTGGAAACACCATATATTTT
CASSIVPTGSGNTIYF
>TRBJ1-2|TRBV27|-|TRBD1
TGTGCCAGCAGTTCCTCCGGGACAGGGGACTATGGCTACACCTTC
CASSSSGTGDYGYTF
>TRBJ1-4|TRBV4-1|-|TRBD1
TGCGCCAGCAGCCAACGTGACAGGGGAGGTGAAAAACTGTTTTTT
CASSQRDRGGEKLFF
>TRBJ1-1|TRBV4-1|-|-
TGCGCCAGCAGCCAAGGTCAGGTTGGTACTGAAGCTTTCTTT
CASSQGQVGTEAFF
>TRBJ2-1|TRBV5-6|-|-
TGTGCCAGCAGCCTGTCGGGTACAGGATTATACAATGAGCAGTTCTTC
CASSLSGTGLYNEQFF
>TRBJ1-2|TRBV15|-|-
TGTGCCACCAGCAGAGTGGAGACGGAATATGGCTACACCTTC
CATSRVETEYGYTF
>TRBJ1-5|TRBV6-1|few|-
TGTGCCAGCAGTGAAGCTGGGCAGAATCAGCCCCAGCATTTT
CASSEAGQNQPQHF
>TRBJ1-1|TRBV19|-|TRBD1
TGTGCCAGTAAAGAAAGGGGGCGCGGAGCTTTCTTT
CASKERGRGAFF
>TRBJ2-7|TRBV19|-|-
TGTGCCAGTAGTATGACGGACATCAACTACGAGCAGTACTTC
CASSMTDINYEQYF
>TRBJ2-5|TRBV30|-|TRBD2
TGTGCCTGGAGTAGAGTAGCGGGGGGGCAGTACTTC
CAWSRVAGGQYF
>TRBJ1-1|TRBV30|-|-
TGTGCCTGGGCCAGAAACATGAACACTGAAGCTTTCTTT
CAWARNMNTEAFF
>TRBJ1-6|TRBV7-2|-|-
TGTGCCAGCACCCTCTCGAGGCATGATAACTCACCCCTCCACTTT
CASTLSRHDNSPLHF
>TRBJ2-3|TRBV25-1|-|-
TGTGCCAGCAGTGAAACTGGTAGCTTCGGGGATACGCAGTATTTT
CASSETGSFGDTQYF
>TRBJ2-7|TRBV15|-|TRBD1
TGTGCCACCAGCAGAGATGTAGGGGACAGTCACGAGCAGTACTTC
CATSRDVGDSHEQYF
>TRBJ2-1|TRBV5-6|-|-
TGTGCCAGCAGCTTTGCAGGCAATGAGCAGTTCTTC
CASSFAGNEQFF